The 21 T cell receptor beta chains below were found in one sample sequenced in a study of T-cell reconstitution after alpha-beta-depleted transplantation in children. This sample's TCRbeta library carried unique molecular identifier barcodes. TCRdb recomputed calls from the PCR reads with MiXCR, one row per CDR3 protein. The table includes around 450,000 distinct CDR3 sequences, about 10% detected once. Source: PBMCs, taken before TCRalphabeta/CD19-depleted stem cell transplant. All receptors derive from a child aged 2 to 10 with inherited bone marrow failure, due to receive a stem cell transplant.

This clonotype was recorded at least ten times. The chain has TRBV20-1 and TRBJ2-5; no definite D call. CDR1 and CDR2 (germline): DFQATT, SNEGSKA (reference sequence). The V gene lost 0 bases and the J gene lost 4 bases, with 3 bases spanning the gap. The CDR3 length is 11 residues. The CDR3 DNA follows: TGCAGTGCTAGAGAGGTAGAGACCCAGTACTTC. Encoded protein: CSAREVETQYF.

This clonotype was seen many times. The gene calls are TRBV5-1 and TRBJ2-3; no definite D call. From germline, CDR1 is SGHRS and CDR2 YFSETQ. The CDR3 loop spans 13 amino acids. V was pared by 4 bases and J by 3 bases, with 9 bases between. In DNA form, the CDR3 reads TGCGCCAGCAGCCGAATTCTTACAGATACGCAGTATTTT. This codes for CASSRILTDTQYF.

This clonotype was counted at least ten times. This chain joins TRBV19 and TRBJ1-1; 7 bases are a match to TRBD1. V lost 10 bases, J lost 1 base, and 6 bases stayed unmatched. The length of the CDR3 is 13 residues. The germline V gene has CDR1 LNHDA and CDR2 SQIVND (reference sequence). This chain's CDR3 is CATAGQPNTEAFF. CDR3 nucleotide sequence: TGTGCCACAGCGGGACAGCCGAACACTGAAGCTTTCTTT.

This clonotype has at least ten counts. V and J are TRBV29-1 and TRBJ1-2; D gene uncertain. There are 9 residues in the CDR3. Germline CDR1 is SQVTM and CDR2 is ANQGSEA. CDR3 sequence reads: CIISGGYTF. CDR3 coding DNA: TGCATCATAAGCGGAGGCTACACCTTC.

This clonotype was recorded many times. The chain recombines TRBV5-1 with TRBJ2-7; D is perhaps TRBD2 (6 bases). Germline CDR1 and CDR2: SGHRS and YFSETQ. Trimming took 0 bases from V and 1 from J, leaving 11 bases between them. This CDR3 comprises 15 residues. The CDR3 protein is CASSLARDGSYEQYF. The DNA for the CDR3 is TGCGCCAGCAGCTTGGCGCGGGACGGTTCCTACGAGCAGTACTTC.

This clonotype was seen at least ten times. The chain uses TRBV4-3 and TRBJ1-3; D remains unclear. The CDR3 extends over 14 amino acids. Germline CDR1 is LGHNA and CDR2 is YSLEER. Between the trimmed V and J ends, which lost 2 bases and 0 bases, there was a span of 5 bases. The CDR3 spells CASSQRHSGNTIYF. Here the CDR3 DNA reads TGCGCCAGCAGCCAACGGCACTCTGGAAACACCATATATTTT.

CDR3 DNA sequence: TGTGCCAGTAGTCTCGACAGGGGACTCTCCTACGAGCAGTACTTC. Its protein product is CASSLDRGLSYEQYF. V gene TRBV19 combines with J gene TRBJ2-7, with 8 bases fitting TRBD1. The CDR3 has 15 residues. V shed 5 bases and J 0 bases; nucleotides not matched to a gene: 6. Germline assignment: CDR1 LNHDA and CDR2 SQIVND (reference sequence).

This clonotype was counted many times. J is TRBJ2-7 and V is TRBV2; the match to TRBD2 covers 8 bases. This CDR3 contains 15 residues. Germline assignment: CDR1 SNHLY and CDR2 FYNNEI. After removal of 4 bases from V and 0 bases from J, the junction contained 5 bases not matched to a gene. This CDR3 reads CASSGGLAGSYEQYF. CDR3 bases: TGTGCCAGCAGTGGGGGGCTAGCGGGCTCCTACGAGCAGTACTTC.

The sample holds a few counts of this clonotype. The CDR3 loop reads CASSYPGQDPEQYF. CDR3 nucleotides: TGTGCCAGCAGTTATCCGGGACAGGATCCCGAGCAGTACTTC. V and J are TRBV6-2 or TRBV6-3 and TRBJ2-7; 8 positions match TRBD1. The CDR3 covers 14 residues. J lost 6 bases, V lost 3 bases, and 7 bases had no gene match. Germline V lookup: CDR1 MNHEY, CDR2 SVGEGT.

The V call is TRBV7-2, the J call TRBJ2-7; D ambiguous. Trimming cost V 5 bases and J 3 bases, with 20 bases left between them. This CDR3 region has 16 residues. The germline CDR1 and CDR2 sequences are SGHTA and FQGNSA. CDR3: CASSPRTGTLFYEQYF. Written as DNA, the CDR3 is TGTGCCAGCAGCCCGCGGACGGGTACACTGTTCTACGAGCAGTACTTC.

This clonotype was counted a few times. The V call is TRBV7-2, the J call TRBJ2-1; possibly TRBD1 or TRBD2 for D (6 bases each). The CDR3 is 18 amino acids. CDR1 is SGHTA, CDR2 FQGNSA, per germline. Trimming cost V 0 bases and J 8 bases, with 23 bases left between them. In nucleotides, the CDR3 is TGTGCCAGCAGCTTAGCAGGGAGGACAGAGGCAACCTTCGATGAGCAGTTCTTC. Its protein product is CASSLAGRTEATFDEQFF.

This clonotype was found many times. The chain uses TRBV20-1 and TRBJ2-3, with a tentative D call TRBD2 (6 bases). CDR3 length: 15 amino acids. The germline V and J ends were trimmed by 3 bases and 7 bases, with 20 bases remaining between them. The germline V gene has CDR1 DFQATT and CDR2 SNEGSKA (reference sequence). The CDR3 region has the DNA TGCAGTGCTAGTATCTTAACTCAGGACTACTATACGCAGTATTTT. This sequence encodes CSASILTQDYYTQYF.

This clonotype was seen many times. V gene TRBV20-1 combines with J gene TRBJ2-7; perhaps D is TRBD1 or TRBD2 (5 bases each). The CDR3 loop spans 14 amino acids. With 3 bases removed from V and 6 bases from J, the gap between germline ends came to 18 bases. Germline lookup yields CDR1 DFQATT and CDR2 SNEGSKA (reference sequence). The CDR3 region is CSARALGTPLEQYF. In DNA, the CDR3 is TGCAGTGCTAGGGCTTTGGGGACCCCGCTCGAGCAGTACTTC.

This chain links TRBV2 with TRBJ1-2; D ambiguous. The CDR3 length is 13 residues. Germline loops: CDR1 SNHLY, CDR2 FYNNEI. V dropped 6 bases and J dropped 6 bases, with 14 bases sitting between them. CDR3 DNA: TGTGCCAGCAGGTTATGGGGTCAAGATGGCTACACCTTC. Encoded protein: CASRLWGQDGYTF.

The CDR3 bases are TGTGCCATCAGTGCACCGGGACAGGGGTCTCGCGGCTACACCTTC. Amino acids: CAISAPGQGSRGYTF. V is TRBV10-3 and J is TRBJ1-2, with TRBD1 identical over 10 bases. CDR1 and CDR2 from the germline V gene are ENHRY and SYGVKD. This CDR3 spans 15 amino acids. J was trimmed by 8 bases and V by 4 bases; bases with no gene match: 10.

Remarks on this clonotype: This sequence may be a read error, since a much larger clone differs from it by one base. The chain carries TRBV12-3 or TRBV12-4 and TRBJ2-5; 11 bases line up with TRBD2. The CDR3 length is 15 residues. The CDR3 coding sequence is TGTGCCAGCAGGCGCAAACTAGCGGGAGAGGAGACCCAGAACTTC. Protein product: CASRRKLAGEETQNF.

This clonotype has a count of ten or more. This CDR3 is CASSLGDNYYEQYF. The CDR3 DNA follows: TGTGCCAGCAGCTTAGGGGACAACTACTACGAGCAGTACTTC. This chain connects TRBV7-9 to TRBJ2-7; tentative D call: TRBD1 (6 bases). From germline, CDR1 is SEHNR and CDR2 FQNEAQ (reference sequence). Trimming cost V 1 base and J 3 bases, with 10 bases left between them. The CDR3 totals 14 residues.

This clonotype was picked up many times. This chain connects TRBV9 to TRBJ1-6; unclear D gene. Trimming removed 4 bases from V and 5 bases from J, with 10 bases in between. The CDR3 has 14 amino acids. Germline assignment: CDR1 SGDLS and CDR2 YYNGEE. CDR3 nucleotide sequence: TGTGCCAGCAGCAGTGGCAGCAATAATTCACCCCTCCACTTT. Translation: CASSSGSNNSPLHF.

This clonotype has at least ten counts. The gene calls are TRBV20-1 and TRBJ2-7; 8 bases are a match to TRBD2. With 0 bases clipped from V and 2 bases from J, the junction kept 3 bases outside the gene matches. The CDR3 totals 14 residues. Looked up from germline, CDR1 is DFQATT and CDR2 is SNEGSKA (reference sequence). The DNA of the CDR3 is TGCAGTGCTAGAGAGGGCGGGAGGCCCTACGAGCAGTACTTC. Its translation: CSAREGGRPYEQYF.

This clonotype was picked up many times. V and J are TRBV27 and TRBJ2-3; D ambiguous. The germline V and J ends were trimmed by 3 bases and 2 bases, with 6 bases remaining between them. The CDR3 extends over 13 amino acids. Germline assignment: CDR1 MNHEY and CDR2 SMNVEV (reference sequence). The CDR3 sequence is CASSFRVTDTQYF. CDR3 coding DNA: TGTGCCAGCAGTTTCCGGGTCACAGATACGCAGTATTTT.

Remarks on this clonotype: Compared with germline, one end of the junction differs, possibly owing to a read error. V usage is TRBV29-1 and J usage is TRBJ1-1, with 8 positions matching TRBD1. CDR1 and CDR2 from the germline V gene are SQVTM and ANQGSEA. CDR3 size: 13 residues. The CDR3 coding sequence is TGCAGCGTGGAAGGGGACAGGTGGACTGAAGCTTTCTTT. As protein: CSVEGDRWTEAFF. The full variable domain, rest sourced from reference TRBV29-1 and TRBJ1-1, is SAVISQKPSRDICQRGTSLTIQCQVDSQVTMMFWYRQQPGQSLTLIATANQGSEATYESGFVIDKFPISRPNLTFSTLTVSNMSPEDSSIYLCSVEGDRWTEAFFGQGTRLTVV.